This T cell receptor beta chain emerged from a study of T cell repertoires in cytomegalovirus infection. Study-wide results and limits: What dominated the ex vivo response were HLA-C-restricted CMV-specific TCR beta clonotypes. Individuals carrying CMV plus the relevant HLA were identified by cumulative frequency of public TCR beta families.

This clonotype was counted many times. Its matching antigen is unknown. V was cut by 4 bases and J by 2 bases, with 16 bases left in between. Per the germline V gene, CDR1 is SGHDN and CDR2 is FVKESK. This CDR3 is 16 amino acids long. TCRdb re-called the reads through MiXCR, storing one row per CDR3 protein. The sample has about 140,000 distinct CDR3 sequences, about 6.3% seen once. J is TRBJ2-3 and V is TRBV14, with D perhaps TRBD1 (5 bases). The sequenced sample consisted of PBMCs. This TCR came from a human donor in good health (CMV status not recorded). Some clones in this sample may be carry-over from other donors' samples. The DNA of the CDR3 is TGTGCCAGCAGCCCGCTCGGGCGCAGGGTCACAGATACGCAGTATTTT. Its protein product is CASSPLGRRVTDTQYF.